This T cell receptor beta chain emerged from a study of T-cell memory formation after mild COVID-19. CDR3 length: 14 residues. The V gene's germline CDR1 is SNHLY and CDR2 FYNNEI. The J segment lost 1 base and the V segment lost 8 bases, leaving 5 bases of the junction unmatched. TCRdb analysed the 5' RACE reads with MiXCR anew, one entry per CDR3 protein. The repertoire holds about 620,000 distinct CDR3 sequences, with about a sixth as singletons. The sample holds a few counts of this clonotype. The sequencing input was PBMCs or a T cell subset sorted from them (not recorded which). The rearrangement links TRBV2 to TRBJ1-2, with TRBD1 identical over 9 bases. The TCR originated in an adult woman who had mild COVID-19 (a few samples of this study predate the infection). Cell type and time point are not known. As DNA, the CDR3 is TGTGCCAGCTCTGGGACAGGGTATAACTATGGCTACACCTTC. It specifies CASSGTGYNYGYTF.